The entry below describes one T cell receptor beta chain. This CDR3 has 16 amino acids. Per germline, CDR1 LGHDT and CDR2 YNNKEL (reference sequence). Trimming cost V 3 bases and J 4 bases; bases outside gene matches: 7. This entry belongs to a study of blood T cell repertoires in COVID-19. Data came from immunoSEQ multiplex PCR; TCRdb stores just in-frame clones and leaves some out. The sample holds 150,000 or so clones, around 80% seen once. J is TRBJ1-3 and V is TRBV3-1 (or the pseudogene TRBV3-2); 9 bases line up with TRBD1. The TCR was taken from a woman older than 75 with acute or convalescent COVID-19. The sequenced material came from peripheral blood. CDR3 in DNA: TGTGCCAGCAGCCACCAAGACAGGGGGTCGGGAAACACCATATATTTT. Amino acid sequence: CASSHQDRGSGNTIYF.